A selection of T cell receptor beta chains follows, all from one sample in a study of shared clonotypes between healthy human individuals. The data were produced by immunoSEQ multiplex PCR, yet TCRdb's version contains in-frame clones alone and is incomplete. The sample contains roughly 96,000 clones, approximately 51% of which appear only once. The sample consisted of PBMCs. The receptors originated from a woman between 40 and 50 years old in good health. Some clones in this sample may be carry-over from other donors' samples. Both conserved end residues are trimmed from each CDR3.

TRBJ2-7	TRBV7-9	ASSPGPGTGGTYEQY
TRBJ1-1	TRBV28	ASTTNGGQDTEAF
TRBJ2-2	TRBV30	AWRVTSLGGELF
TRBJ1-1	TRBV7-9	ASSSQGGAEAF
TRBJ1-1	TRBV4-2	ASSQGLGDTEAF
TRBJ1-4	TRBV28	ASSVQEWGEKLF
TRBJ2-7	TRBV19	ASSANTYEQY
TRBJ1-2	TRBV6-5	ASSEPDRGIRYT
TRBJ2-1	TRBV4-1	ASSQVGLAPWGQF
TRBJ2-3	TRBV11-2	ASSVYTDTQY
TRBJ1-1	TRBV7-3	ASSPPVVGQVMNTEAF
TRBJ1-2	TRBV29-1	SVEGQGASGYT
TRBJ2-7	TRBV6-9	ASSYSPSGNYEQY
TRBJ2-5	TRBV30	AWSVTLQETQY
TRBJ1-2	TRBV5-4	ASRPMGSRGYT
TRBJ2-1	TRBV18	ASSGGDEQF
TRBJ2-2	TRBV29-1	SVVVRNTGELF
TRBJ1-1	TRBV30	AWSFRNTEAF
TRBJ1-4	TRBV7-2	ASSSNGGEKLF
TRBJ2-7	TRBV19	ASSPGVPYEQY
TRBJ2-7	TRBV28	ASSPRGQISYEQY
TRBJ1-2	TRBV5-6	ASSLGGGYRGYGYT
TRBJ1-1	TRBV29-1	SVEYRAEAF
TRBJ1-2	TRBV4-1	ASSQDRDRSRYT
TRBJ2-2	TRBV7-9	ASSLGRSTGELF
TRBJ2-3	TRBV30	AWSRRDPMSTDTQY
TRBJ2-1	TRBV29-1	SVARAGGDDEQF
TRBJ2-3	TRBV4-1	ASSLLHGDRLTFGDTQY
TRBJ2-7	TRBV15	ATSRSSGTYEQY
TRBJ2-7	TRBV21-1	ASSKLRGPLRGTYEQY
TRBJ2-5	TRBV30	AWDLGLTGETQY
TRBJ2-7	TRBV2	ASSERTSGSYEQY
TRBJ2-5	TRBV5-4	ASSRGSLETQY
TRBJ2-1	TRBV5-6	ASSLEFGNEQF
TRBJ1-4	TRBV4-1	ASSQDRVTNEKLF